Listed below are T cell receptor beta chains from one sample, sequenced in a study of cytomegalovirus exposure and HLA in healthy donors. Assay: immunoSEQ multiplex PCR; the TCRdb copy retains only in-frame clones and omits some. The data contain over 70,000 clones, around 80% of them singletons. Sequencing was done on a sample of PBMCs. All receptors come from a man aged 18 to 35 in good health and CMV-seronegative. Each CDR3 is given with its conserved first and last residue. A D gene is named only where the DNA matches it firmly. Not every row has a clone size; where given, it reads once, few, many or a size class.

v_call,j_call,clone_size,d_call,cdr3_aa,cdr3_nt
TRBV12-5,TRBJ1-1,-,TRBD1,CASGLDRGYTEAFF,TGTGCTAGTGGCCTGGACAGGGGCTACACTGAAGCTTTCTTT
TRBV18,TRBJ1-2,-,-,CASSPYMSDGRGEGYTF,TGTGCCAGCTCACCATACATGAGTGACGGTCGGGGTGAGGGCTACACCTTC
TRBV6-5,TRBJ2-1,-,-,CASSSGREVVDEQFF,TGTGCCAGCAGTTCCGGCCGAGAGGTTGTCGATGAGCAGTTCTTC
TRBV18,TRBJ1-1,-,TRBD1,CASSPTEGALNTEAFF,TGTGCCAGCTCACCAACCGAGGGGGCCCTGAACACTGAAGCTTTCTTT
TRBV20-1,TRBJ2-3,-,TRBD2,CSAGLAEQYF,TGCAGTGCCGGACTAGCGGAGCAGTATTTT
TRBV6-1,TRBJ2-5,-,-,CASSVRRVGGTQYF,TGTGCCAGCAGTGTAAGGAGGGTGGGTGGGACCCAGTACTTC
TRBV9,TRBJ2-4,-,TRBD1,CASSDDRGAKNIQYF,TGTGCCAGCAGCGACGACAGGGGGGCCAAAAACATTCAGTACTTC
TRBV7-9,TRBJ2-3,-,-,CSSSPEAGTQYF,TGTTCCAGCAGCCCCGAGGCCGGTACGCAGTATTTT
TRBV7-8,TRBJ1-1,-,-,CASSLHLSTQNTEAFF,TGTGCCAGCAGTCTACATCTCTCGACACAGAACACTGAAGCTTTCTTT
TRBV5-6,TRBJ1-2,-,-,CASSLGQIYGYTF,TGTGCCAGCAGCTTGGGACAGATCTATGGCTACACCTTC
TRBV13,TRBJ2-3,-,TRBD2,CASGASGYTDTQYF,TGTGCCAGCGGCGCTAGCGGCTACACAGATACGCAGTATTTT
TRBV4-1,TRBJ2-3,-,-,CASSHPYTDTQYF,TGCGCCAGCAGCCATCCTTACACAGATACGCAGTATTTT
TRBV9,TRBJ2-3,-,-,CASSVLGTPDTQYF,TGTGCCAGCAGCGTATTGGGCACGCCAGATACGCAGTATTTT
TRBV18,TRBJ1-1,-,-,CASSPLEVREAMNTEAFF,TGTGCCAGCTCACCATTGGAAGTACGGGAGGCCATGAACACTGAAGCTTTCTTT
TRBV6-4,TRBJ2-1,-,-,CASQGGDYNEQFF,TGTGCCAGCCAGGGCGGGGATTACAATGAGCAGTTCTTC
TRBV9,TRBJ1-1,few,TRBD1,CASSDRQGDWTEAFF,TGTGCCAGCAGCGATCGACAGGGGGATTGGACTGAAGCTTTCTTT
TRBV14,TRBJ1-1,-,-,CASSQVGAEAFF,TGTGCCAGCAGCCAAGTTGGGGCAGAAGCTTTCTTT
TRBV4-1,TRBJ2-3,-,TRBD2,CASSQGPQRVAGGWGTDTQYF,TGCGCCAGCAGCCAAGGCCCCCAGAGGGTAGCGGGGGGGTGGGGCACAGATACGCAGTATTTT
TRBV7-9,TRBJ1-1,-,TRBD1,CASSLDRGGFRNTEAFF,TGTGCCAGCAGCCTGGACAGGGGGGGTTTTCGGAACACTGAAGCTTTCTTT
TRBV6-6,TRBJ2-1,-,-,CASSYGLNYNEQFF,TGTGCCAGCAGTTACGGGCTGAATTACAATGAGCAGTTCTTC